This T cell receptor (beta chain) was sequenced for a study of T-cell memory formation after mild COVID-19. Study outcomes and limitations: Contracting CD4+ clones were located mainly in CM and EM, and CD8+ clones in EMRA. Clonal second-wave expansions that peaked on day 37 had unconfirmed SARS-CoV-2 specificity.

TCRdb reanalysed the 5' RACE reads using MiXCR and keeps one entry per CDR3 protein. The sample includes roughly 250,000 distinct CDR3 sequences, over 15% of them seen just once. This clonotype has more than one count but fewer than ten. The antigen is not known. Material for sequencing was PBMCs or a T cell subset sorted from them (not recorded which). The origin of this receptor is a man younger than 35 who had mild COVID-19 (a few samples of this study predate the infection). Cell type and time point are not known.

The CDR3 region is CASSYGIGGGEEQYF. The CDR3 DNA follows: TGTGCCAGCAGTTACGGGATTGGCGGGGGGGAGGAGCAGTACTTC. The chain joins TRBV6-5 to TRBJ2-7; 9 bases are shared with TRBD2. With 2 bases clipped from V and 7 bases from J, the junction kept 9 bases outside the gene matches. The CDR3 consists of 15 residues. CDR1 MNHEY and CDR2 SVGAGI come from the germline V gene.